The rows below give T cell receptor beta chains drawn from one sample of a study of T cells after yellow fever vaccination. MiXCR, run by TCRdb on the 5' RACE reads, gives a single entry per CDR3 protein. The sample holds around 400,000 distinct CDR3 sequences, roughly 10% seen once. This material consisted of PBMCs, taken on the day of the first yellow fever vaccination. These receptors were taken from a man aged 18 to 29 who received the YFV17D yellow fever vaccine. CDR3s include the opening cysteine and the closing phenylalanine or tryptophan. The D gene is left open where the match is weak. Some rows mark clone size as missing; the rest say once, few, many or name a class of expanded clone.

NA,TRBJ2-1,NA,TRBV7-3,TGTGCCAGCAGCTTAAGTGCCCGTCACAATGAGCAGTTCTTC,CASSLSARHNEQFF
few,TRBJ2-5,NA,TRBV7-9,TGTGCCAGCAGCTTAATAGGGGACCAAGAGACCCAGTACTTC,CASSLIGDQETQYF
few,TRBJ2-2,NA,TRBV7-9,TGTGCCAGCAGCACCACATCTCAAGGCACCGGGGAGCTGTTTTTT,CASSTTSQGTGELFF
few,TRBJ2-3,NA,TRBV5-4,TGTGCCAGCAGCTTGGGCGGGGGCTATAGCACAGATACGCAGTATTTT,CASSLGGGYSTDTQYF
many,TRBJ1-1,NA,TRBV28,TGTGCCAGCGCCGGTTTGATGAACACTGAAGCTTTCTTT,CASAGLMNTEAFF
few,TRBJ1-5,TRBD1,TRBV7-9,TGTGCCAGCAGCTTAACAGGGGCATTGTATCAGCCCCAGCATTTT,CASSLTGALYQPQHF
NA,TRBJ2-5,NA,TRBV24-1,TGTGCCACCAGTGATGGCGGAAGAACCCAGTACTTC,CATSDGGRTQYF
NA,TRBJ1-6,NA,TRBV6-5,TGTGCCAGCAGTTCTTTGTCGGGGCGCGATTCACCCCTCCACTTT,CASSSLSGRDSPLHF
NA,TRBJ1-4,NA,TRBV6-1,TGTGCCAGCAGCTTTGGTGGAGGCGGCGAAAAACTGTTTTTT,CASSFGGGGEKLFF
NA,TRBJ2-5,NA,TRBV20-1,TGCAGTGCTAGAGTGGGAGAGACCCAGTACTTC,CSARVGETQYF
NA,TRBJ2-5,NA,TRBV18,TGTGCCAGCTCACCCGGGAACAAAGAGACCCAGTACTTC,CASSPGNKETQYF
NA,TRBJ2-5,NA,TRBV5-4,TGTGCCAGCAGCTCCGACTTACAGGGTCGGCAAGAGACCCAGTACTTC,CASSSDLQGRQETQYF
few,TRBJ1-2,TRBD1,TRBV7-9,TGTGCCAGCAGCCCCACCCCCACAGGGGCTGCGAAGGGCTACACCTTC,CASSPTPTGAAKGYTF
few,TRBJ2-7,TRBD1,TRBV10-3,TGTGCCATCACTGGACAGGGGGACGAGCAGTACTTC,CAITGQGDEQYF
few,TRBJ1-2,NA,TRBV7-9,TGTGCCAGCAGCTTAGTAGCCAGGGAATATGGCTACACCTTC,CASSLVAREYGYTF
few,TRBJ2-3,TRBD2,TRBV7-6,TGTGCCAGCAGCTTGGGCGGGGGGAAAGGGACGCAGTATTTT,CASSLGGGKGTQYF
few,TRBJ1-1,NA,TRBV29-1,TGCAGCGTCCACAGGGTTCTCAACACTGAAGCTTTCTTT,CSVHRVLNTEAFF
few,TRBJ1-2,TRBD1,TRBV7-2,TGTGCCAGCAGCTTAGGACAGGGGGTCCTGGGCTATGGCTACACCTTC,CASSLGQGVLGYGYTF
many,TRBJ2-1,NA,TRBV20-1,TGCAGTGCTAGAGTCTCGGACTCTAACAATGAGCAGTTCTTC,CSARVSDSNNEQFF
few,TRBJ1-3,NA,TRBV9,TGTGCCAGCAGCGTAGGGGGAATCTCTGGAAACACCATATATTTT,CASSVGGISGNTIYF
NA,TRBJ2-3,NA,TRBV6-4,TGTGCCAGCAGTGATGGGGGGACCACAGATACGCAGTATTTT,CASSDGGTTDTQYF
NA,TRBJ2-7,NA,TRBV7-9,TGTGCCAGCAGCACCCCGGCCGGGGCCTTCTACGAGCAGTACTTC,CASSTPAGAFYEQYF
many,TRBJ1-5,NA,TRBV5-1,TGCGCCAGCAGCTTACGTGGCGAACCCAATCAGCCCCAGCATTTT,CASSLRGEPNQPQHF
NA,TRBJ2-1,NA,TRBV10-1,TGCGCCAGCTCCAGGACAGTCGGGCGGGGGGAGCAGTTCTTC,CASSRTVGRGEQFF
few,TRBJ2-5,TRBD2,TRBV6-5,TGTGCCAGCAGTTTTCCGGGACTAGCGGGGGGACAGACCCAGTACTTC,CASSFPGLAGGQTQYF
NA,TRBJ2-1,TRBD2,TRBV14,TGTGCCAGCAGCCAAGCATTGCGGGGGGGCGTCTACAATGAGCAGTTCTTC,CASSQALRGGVYNEQFF
few,TRBJ2-7,TRBD1,TRBV11-2,TGTGCCAGCAGGCTGCCCGGGACAGGAGTCTACGAGCAGTACTTC,CASRLPGTGVYEQYF
many,TRBJ1-1,NA,TRBV7-2,TGTGCCAGCAGCTTAGGAGGACTCCTCTTGAACACTGAAGCTTTCTTT,CASSLGGLLLNTEAFF
NA,TRBJ2-5,NA,TRBV6-5,TGTGCCAGCAGTTACTCTCCGGGACGGCAAGAGACCCAGTACTTC,CASSYSPGRQETQYF
NA,TRBJ2-7,NA,TRBV29-1,TGCAGCGTCGACGCCGGGGCTGGTGGCTACGAGCAGTACTTC,CSVDAGAGGYEQYF
NA,TRBJ2-7,NA,TRBV7-9,TGTGCCAGCAGGTCCTGGAGGTTCGATTCCTACGAGCAGTACTTC,CASRSWRFDSYEQYF
few,TRBJ2-4,TRBD1,TRBV5-6,TGTGCCAGCAGCTCTCGACAGGGTAGGAACATTCAGTACTTC,CASSSRQGRNIQYF
NA,TRBJ2-1,NA,TRBV12-3/TRBV12-4,TGTGCCAGCAGTTTAGTGGGGGGCCTCCGATATGAGCAGTTCTTC,CASSLVGGLRYEQFF
many,TRBJ2-5,NA,TRBV6-1,TGTGCCAGCAGCACACTCACAGGGGGGGACGAGACCCAGTACTTC,CASSTLTGGDETQYF
few,TRBJ2-1,NA,TRBV28,TGTGCCAGCAGTTTTGAGTTTGGGACGGGAAACAATGAGCAGTTCTTC,CASSFEFGTGNNEQFF
NA,TRBJ1-1,NA,TRBV4-1,TGCGCCAGCAGCCAAGAGAGGGGGACGACTACTGAAGCTTTCTTT,CASSQERGTTTEAFF
few,TRBJ1-2,NA,TRBV7-9,TGTGCCAGCAGCTTAGCCCGCAGGGAAGATGGCTACACCTTC,CASSLARREDGYTF
few,TRBJ1-1,NA,TRBV5-1,TGCGCCAGCAGCTTGCGACAGGCAGACCCAGGTACTGAAGCTTTCTTT,CASSLRQADPGTEAFF
many,TRBJ2-3,NA,TRBV7-2,TGTGCCAGCAGCATTAGCACAGATACGCAGTATTTT,CASSISTDTQYF
few,TRBJ1-6,NA,TRBV4-3,TGCGCCAGCAGCCAAGAGACAGGACGTTCACCCCTCCACTTT,CASSQETGRSPLHF
many,TRBJ1-1,TRBD1,TRBV29-1,TGCAGCGGTTACAGGGGAGGGAGCACTGAAGCTTTCTTT,CSGYRGGSTEAFF
few,TRBJ2-5,TRBD2,TRBV29-1,TGCAGCGTTGAGGGACTAGTAGAGACCCAGTACTTC,CSVEGLVETQYF
few,TRBJ2-2,NA,TRBV12-3/TRBV12-4,TGTGCCAGCAGTTTATTCGGCACCGGGGAGCTGTTTTTT,CASSLFGTGELFF
many,TRBJ2-7,NA,TRBV5-1,TGCGCCAGCAGCCAGGGACGGGGTGAGTTTTACGAGCAGTACTTC,CASSQGRGEFYEQYF
few,TRBJ2-3,NA,TRBV20-1,TGCAGTGCTCTCGGGACAGATACGCAGTATTTT,CSALGTDTQYF
few,TRBJ2-7,NA,TRBV14,TGTGCCAGCAGCCAAGATGTGGACTACATAAGGGAGCAGTACTTC,CASSQDVDYIREQYF
NA,TRBJ1-6,NA,TRBV18,TGTGCCAGCTCAATCTTCCGGGGGCCCCTCCACTTT,CASSIFRGPLHF
many,TRBJ2-7,NA,TRBV4-1,TGCGCCAGCAGCCAAGATCTTACAGGGCGCGAGCAGTACTTC,CASSQDLTGREQYF
few,TRBJ1-2,NA,TRBV6-5,TGTGCCAGCAGTTACAACCCTGATAGGAGCTATGGCTACACCTTC,CASSYNPDRSYGYTF
few,TRBJ2-3,TRBD2,TRBV20-1,TGCAGTGCTCCCGGGACTAGCGGGTACAGCTCCTACACAGATACGCAGTATTTT,CSAPGTSGYSSYTDTQYF
NA,TRBJ2-5,NA,TRBV20-1,TGCAGTGCTAGAGTGTCAGGGTCGGTAGAGACCCAGTACTTC,CSARVSGSVETQYF
few,TRBJ2-6,NA,TRBV12-3/TRBV12-4,TGTGCCAGCAGTTTTGCCGGGTCTGGGGCCAACGTCCTGACTTTC,CASSFAGSGANVLTF
NA,TRBJ1-1,NA,TRBV9,TGTGCCAGCAGCGCCGCGGGTTCTGAAGCTTTCTTT,CASSAAGSEAFF
many,TRBJ2-7,TRBD1,TRBV20-1,TGCAGTGCTTCAGAGGGGACAGGAAACCCGACGGCGCAGTACTTC,CSASEGTGNPTAQYF
few,TRBJ1-5,NA,TRBV28,TGTGCCAGCAGCCCCTCGGGCAGGTCGGGACAGCCCCAGCATTTT,CASSPSGRSGQPQHF
few,TRBJ2-5,NA,TRBV12-3/TRBV12-4,TGTGCCAGCAGTCCCGAGGAACAGGACCAAGAGACCCAGTACTTC,CASSPEEQDQETQYF
few,TRBJ2-7,TRBD2,TRBV4-3,TGCGCCAGCAGCCAAGAAGGACTCGGGGGGGGTATCTCCTACGAGCAGTACTTC,CASSQEGLGGGISYEQYF
NA,TRBJ2-1,NA,TRBV9,TGTGCCAGCAGCGTAGCCGGGAGTAGCTTAAATGAGCAGTTCTTC,CASSVAGSSLNEQFF
NA,TRBJ1-1,TRBD1,TRBV6-2/TRBV6-3,TGTGCCAGCAGTAGCCGGGACAGGGCCCGAGGCACTGAAGCTTTCTTT,CASSSRDRARGTEAFF